This T cell receptor (beta chain) originates from a study of graft-versus-host responses after intestinal transplantation. Profiled with immunoSEQ multiplex PCR; TCRdb holds only in-frame clones, not every one. The sample contains just over 20,000 clones, nearly 90% of which appear only once. J lost 11 bases, V lost 1 base, and 6 bases had no gene match. There are 15 residues in the CDR3. The germline gives CDR1 SGHVS, CDR2 FQNEAQ. The genes are TRBV7-8 and TRBJ1-6; 9 nucleotides agree with TRBD1. The sequence was collected from a human patient who received an intestinal transplant, so some T cells may come from the graft donor. The specimen comprised PBMCs, sampled about 69 days after intestinal transplantation. CDR3 sequence: CASSLEGTGLTPLHF. The CDR3 region has the DNA TGTGCCAGCAGCTTAGAAGGGACAGGGTTAACACCCCTCCACTTT.